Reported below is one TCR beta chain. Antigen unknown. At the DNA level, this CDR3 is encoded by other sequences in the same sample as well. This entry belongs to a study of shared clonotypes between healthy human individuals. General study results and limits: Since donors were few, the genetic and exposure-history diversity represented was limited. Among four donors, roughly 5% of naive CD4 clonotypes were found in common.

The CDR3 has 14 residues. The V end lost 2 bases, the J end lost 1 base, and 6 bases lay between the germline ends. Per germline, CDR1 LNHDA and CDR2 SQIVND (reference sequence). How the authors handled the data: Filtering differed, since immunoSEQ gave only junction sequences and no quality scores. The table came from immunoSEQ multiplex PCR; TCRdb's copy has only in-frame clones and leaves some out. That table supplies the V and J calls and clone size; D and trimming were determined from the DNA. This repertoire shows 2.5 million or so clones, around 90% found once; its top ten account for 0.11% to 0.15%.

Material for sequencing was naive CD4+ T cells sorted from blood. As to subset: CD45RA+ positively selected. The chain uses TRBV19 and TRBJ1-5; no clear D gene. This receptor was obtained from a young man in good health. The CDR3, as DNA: TGTGCCAGTAGTATATCAGGAAGCAATCAGCCCCAGCATTTT. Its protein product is CASSISGSNQPQHF.